The present entry profiles one TCR beta chain with its context. Antigen unknown. Autoimmune disease history or systemic immunosuppression meant exclusion. Here immunoSEQ multiplex PCR was the method, and the copy in TCRdb shows in-frame clones only, minus some. The sample lists approximately 58,000 clones; around 84% were seen once. The sample is drawn from a study of OX40 agonist ivuxolimab in advanced cancers. Across the whole study: Treatment received earlier with anti-PD-1, anti-PD-L1 or anti-CTLA-4 agents was allowed, and 40% had some. Patients achieving partial responses numbered three: one hepatocellular carcinoma case and two cutaneous melanoma cases. Findings of the study overall: The authors did not determine the antigen specificity of the expanded peripheral T cells.

Per germline, CDR1 DFQATT and CDR2 SNEGSKA (reference sequence). Trimming took 7 bases from V and 5 from J, leaving 8 bases between them. The CDR3 is 10 residues long. The J gene is TRBJ2-5, the V gene TRBV20-1; no clear D. This clonotype was sampled from an adult with an advanced solid tumor such as melanoma, head and neck, liver or kidney cancer. Sequences were derived from CD4+ or CD8+ T cells sorted from blood, sampled in a trial of the OX40 agonist ivuxolimab. DNA of the CDR3: TGCAGTGGTGCCCCTGAGACCCAGTACTTC. Protein sequence: CSGAPETQYF.